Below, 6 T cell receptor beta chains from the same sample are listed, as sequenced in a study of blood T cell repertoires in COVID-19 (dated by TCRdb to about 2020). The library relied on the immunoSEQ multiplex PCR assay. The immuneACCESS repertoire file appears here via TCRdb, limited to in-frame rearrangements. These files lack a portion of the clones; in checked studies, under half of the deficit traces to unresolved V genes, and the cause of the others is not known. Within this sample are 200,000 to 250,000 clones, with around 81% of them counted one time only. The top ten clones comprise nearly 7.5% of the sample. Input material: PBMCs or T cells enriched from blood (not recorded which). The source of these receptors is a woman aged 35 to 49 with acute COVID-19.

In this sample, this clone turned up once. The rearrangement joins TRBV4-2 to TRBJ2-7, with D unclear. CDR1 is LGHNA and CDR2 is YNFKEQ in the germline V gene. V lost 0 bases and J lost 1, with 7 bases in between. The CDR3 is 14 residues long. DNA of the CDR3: TGTGCCAGCAGCCAAGATCTCGGTTCCTACGAGCAGTACTTC. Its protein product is CASSQDLGSYEQYF.

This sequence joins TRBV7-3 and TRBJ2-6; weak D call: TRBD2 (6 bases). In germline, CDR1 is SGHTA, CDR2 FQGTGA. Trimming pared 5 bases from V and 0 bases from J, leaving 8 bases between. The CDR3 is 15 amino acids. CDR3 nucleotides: TGTGCCAGCAGCCTCGGGAGCTCTGGGGCCAACGTCCTGACTTTC. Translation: CASSLGSSGANVLTF.

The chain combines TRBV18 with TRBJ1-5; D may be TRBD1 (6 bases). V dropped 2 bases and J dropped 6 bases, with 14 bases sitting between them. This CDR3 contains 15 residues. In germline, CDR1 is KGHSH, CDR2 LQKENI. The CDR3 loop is CASSPGAGDGQPQHF. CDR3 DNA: TGTGCCAGCTCACCAGGGGCAGGGGATGGTCAGCCCCAGCATTTT.

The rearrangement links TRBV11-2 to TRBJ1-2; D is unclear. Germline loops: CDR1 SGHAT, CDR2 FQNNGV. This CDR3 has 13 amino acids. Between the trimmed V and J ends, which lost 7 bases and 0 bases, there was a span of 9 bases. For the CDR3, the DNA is TGTGCCAGCACCCAACTCCCTAACTATGGCTACACCTTC. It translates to CASTQLPNYGYTF.

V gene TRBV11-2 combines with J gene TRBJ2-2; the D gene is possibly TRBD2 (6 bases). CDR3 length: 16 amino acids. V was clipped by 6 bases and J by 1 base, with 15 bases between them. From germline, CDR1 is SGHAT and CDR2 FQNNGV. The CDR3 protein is CASRALRLGNTGELFF. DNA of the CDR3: TGTGCCAGCAGGGCTCTCAGACTAGGGAACACCGGGGAGCTGTTTTTT. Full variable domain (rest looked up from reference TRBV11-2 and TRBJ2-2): EAGVAQSPRYKIIEKRQSVAFWCNPISGHATLYWYQQILGQGPKLLIQFQNNGVVDDSQLPKDRFSAERLKGVDSTLKIQPAKLEDSAVYLCASRALRLGNTGELFFGEGSRLTVL.

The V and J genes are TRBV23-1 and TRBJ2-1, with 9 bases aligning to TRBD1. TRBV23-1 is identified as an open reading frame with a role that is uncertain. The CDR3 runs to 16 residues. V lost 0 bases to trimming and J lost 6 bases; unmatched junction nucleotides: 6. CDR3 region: CASSQSWDRVCNEQFF. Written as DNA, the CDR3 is TGCGCCAGCAGTCAATCCTGGGACAGGGTATGCAATGAGCAGTTCTTC.